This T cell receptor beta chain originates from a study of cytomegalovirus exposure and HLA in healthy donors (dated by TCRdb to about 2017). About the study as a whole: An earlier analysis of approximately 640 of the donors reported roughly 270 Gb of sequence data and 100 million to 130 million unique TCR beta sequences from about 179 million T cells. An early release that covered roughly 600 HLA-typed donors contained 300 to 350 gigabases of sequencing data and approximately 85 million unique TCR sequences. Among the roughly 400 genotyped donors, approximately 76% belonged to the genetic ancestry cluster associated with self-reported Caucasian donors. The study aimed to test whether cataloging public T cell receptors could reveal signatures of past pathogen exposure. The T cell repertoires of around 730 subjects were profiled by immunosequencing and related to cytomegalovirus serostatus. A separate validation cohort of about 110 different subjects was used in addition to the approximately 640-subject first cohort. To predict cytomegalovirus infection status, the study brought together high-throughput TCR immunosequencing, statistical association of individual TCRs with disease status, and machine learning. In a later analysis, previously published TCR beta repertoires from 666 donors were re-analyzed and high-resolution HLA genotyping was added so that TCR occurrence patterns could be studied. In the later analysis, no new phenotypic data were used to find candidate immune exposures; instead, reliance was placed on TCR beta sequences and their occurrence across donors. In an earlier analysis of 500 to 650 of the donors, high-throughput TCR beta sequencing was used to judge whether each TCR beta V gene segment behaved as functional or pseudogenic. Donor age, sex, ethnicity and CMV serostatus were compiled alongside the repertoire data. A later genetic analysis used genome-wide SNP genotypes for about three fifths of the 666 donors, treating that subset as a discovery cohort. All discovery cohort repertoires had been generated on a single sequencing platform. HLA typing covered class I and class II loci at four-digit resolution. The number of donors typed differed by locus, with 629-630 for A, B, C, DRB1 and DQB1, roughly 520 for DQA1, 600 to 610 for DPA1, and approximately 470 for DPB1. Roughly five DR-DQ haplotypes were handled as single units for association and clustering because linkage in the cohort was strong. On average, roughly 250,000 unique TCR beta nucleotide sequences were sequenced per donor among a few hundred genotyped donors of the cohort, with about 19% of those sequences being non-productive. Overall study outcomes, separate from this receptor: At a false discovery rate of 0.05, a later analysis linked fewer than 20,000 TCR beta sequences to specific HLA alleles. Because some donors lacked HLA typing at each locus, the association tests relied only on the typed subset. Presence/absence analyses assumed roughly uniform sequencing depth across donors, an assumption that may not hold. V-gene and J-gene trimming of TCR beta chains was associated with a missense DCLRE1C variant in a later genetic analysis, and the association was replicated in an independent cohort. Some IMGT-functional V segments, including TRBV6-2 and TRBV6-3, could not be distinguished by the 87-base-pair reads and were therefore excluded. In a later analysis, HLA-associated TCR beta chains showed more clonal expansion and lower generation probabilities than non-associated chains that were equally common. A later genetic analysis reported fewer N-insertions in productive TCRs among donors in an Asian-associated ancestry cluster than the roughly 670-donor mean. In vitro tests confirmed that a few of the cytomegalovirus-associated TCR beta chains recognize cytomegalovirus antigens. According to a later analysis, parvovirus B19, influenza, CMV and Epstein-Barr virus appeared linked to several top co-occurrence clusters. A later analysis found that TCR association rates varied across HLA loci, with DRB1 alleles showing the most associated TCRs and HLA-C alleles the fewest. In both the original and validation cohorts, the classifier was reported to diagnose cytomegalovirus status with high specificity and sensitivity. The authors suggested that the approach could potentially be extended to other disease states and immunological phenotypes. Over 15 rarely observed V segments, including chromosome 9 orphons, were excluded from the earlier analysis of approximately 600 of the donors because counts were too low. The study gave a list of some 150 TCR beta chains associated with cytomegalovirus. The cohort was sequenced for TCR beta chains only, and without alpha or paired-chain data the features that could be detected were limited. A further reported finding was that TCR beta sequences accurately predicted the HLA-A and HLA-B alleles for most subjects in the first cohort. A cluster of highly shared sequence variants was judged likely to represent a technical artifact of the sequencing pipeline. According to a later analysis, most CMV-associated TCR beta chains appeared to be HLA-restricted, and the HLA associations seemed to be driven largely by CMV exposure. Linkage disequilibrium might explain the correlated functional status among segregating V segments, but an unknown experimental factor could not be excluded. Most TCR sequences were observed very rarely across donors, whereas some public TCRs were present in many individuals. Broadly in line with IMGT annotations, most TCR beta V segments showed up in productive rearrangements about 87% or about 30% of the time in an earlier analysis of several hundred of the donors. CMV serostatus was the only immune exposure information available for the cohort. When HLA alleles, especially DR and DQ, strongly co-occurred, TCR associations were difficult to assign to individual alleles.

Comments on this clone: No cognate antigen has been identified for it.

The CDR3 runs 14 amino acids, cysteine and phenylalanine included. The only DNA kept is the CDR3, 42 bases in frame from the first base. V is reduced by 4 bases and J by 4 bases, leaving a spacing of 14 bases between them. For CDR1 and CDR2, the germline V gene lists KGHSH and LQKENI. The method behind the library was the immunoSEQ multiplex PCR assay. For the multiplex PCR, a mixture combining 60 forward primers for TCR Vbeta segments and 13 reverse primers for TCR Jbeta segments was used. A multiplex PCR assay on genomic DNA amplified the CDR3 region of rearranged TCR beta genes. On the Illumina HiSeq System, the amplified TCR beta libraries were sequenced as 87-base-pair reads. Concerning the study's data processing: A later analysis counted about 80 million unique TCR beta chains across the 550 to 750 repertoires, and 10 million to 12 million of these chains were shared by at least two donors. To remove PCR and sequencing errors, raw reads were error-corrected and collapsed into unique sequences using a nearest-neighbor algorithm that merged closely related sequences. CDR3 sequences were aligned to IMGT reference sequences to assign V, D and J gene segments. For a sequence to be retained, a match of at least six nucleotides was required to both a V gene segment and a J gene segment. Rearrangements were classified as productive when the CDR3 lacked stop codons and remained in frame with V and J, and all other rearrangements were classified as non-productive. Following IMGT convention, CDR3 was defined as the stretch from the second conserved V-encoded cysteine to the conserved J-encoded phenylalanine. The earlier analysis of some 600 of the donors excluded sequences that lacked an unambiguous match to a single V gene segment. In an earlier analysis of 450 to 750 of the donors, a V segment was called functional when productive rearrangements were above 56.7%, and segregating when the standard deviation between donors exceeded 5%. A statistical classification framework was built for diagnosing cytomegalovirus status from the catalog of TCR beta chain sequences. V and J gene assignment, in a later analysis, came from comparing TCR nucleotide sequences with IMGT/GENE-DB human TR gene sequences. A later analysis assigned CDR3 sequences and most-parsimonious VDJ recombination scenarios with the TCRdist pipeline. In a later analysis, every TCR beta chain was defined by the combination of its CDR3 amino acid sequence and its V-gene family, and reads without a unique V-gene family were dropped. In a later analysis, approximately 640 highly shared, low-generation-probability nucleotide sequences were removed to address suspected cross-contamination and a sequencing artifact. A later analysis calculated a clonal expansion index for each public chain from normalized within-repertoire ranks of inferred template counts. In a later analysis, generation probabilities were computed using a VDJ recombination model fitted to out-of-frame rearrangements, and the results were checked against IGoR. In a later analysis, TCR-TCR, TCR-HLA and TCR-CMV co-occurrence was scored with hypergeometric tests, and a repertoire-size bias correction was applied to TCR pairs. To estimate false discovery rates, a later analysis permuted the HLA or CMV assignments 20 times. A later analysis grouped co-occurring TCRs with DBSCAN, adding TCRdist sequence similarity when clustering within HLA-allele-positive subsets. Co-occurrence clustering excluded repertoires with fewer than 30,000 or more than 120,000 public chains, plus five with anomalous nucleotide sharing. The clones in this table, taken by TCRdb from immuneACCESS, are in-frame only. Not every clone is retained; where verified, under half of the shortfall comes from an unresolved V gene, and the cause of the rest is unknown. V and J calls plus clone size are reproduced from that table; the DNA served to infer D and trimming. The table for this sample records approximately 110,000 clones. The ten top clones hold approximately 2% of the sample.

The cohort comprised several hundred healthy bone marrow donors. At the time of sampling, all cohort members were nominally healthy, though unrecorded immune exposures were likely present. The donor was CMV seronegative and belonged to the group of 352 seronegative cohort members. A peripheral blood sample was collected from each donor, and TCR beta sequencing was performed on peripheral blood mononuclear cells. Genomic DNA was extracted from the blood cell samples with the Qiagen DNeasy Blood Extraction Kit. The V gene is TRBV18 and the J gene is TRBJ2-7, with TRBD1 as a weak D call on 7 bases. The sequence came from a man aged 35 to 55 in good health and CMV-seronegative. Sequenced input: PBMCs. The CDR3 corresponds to CASSQGGGAYEQYF. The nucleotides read TGTGCCAGCTCACAAGGAGGGGGCGCGTACGAGCAGTACTTC.